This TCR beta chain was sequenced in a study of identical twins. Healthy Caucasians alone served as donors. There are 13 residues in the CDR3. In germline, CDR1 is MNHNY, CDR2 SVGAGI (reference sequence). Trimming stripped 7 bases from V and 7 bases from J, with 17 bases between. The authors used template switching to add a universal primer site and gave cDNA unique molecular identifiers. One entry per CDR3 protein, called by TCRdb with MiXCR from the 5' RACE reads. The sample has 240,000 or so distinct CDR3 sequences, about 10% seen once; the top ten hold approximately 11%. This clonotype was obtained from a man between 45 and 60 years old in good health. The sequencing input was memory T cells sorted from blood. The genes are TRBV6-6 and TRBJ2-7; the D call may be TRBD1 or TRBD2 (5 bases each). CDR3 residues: CASTPSLGVEQYF. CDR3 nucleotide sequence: TGTGCCAGCACCCCGAGCTTGGGGGTTGAGCAGTACTTC.